This TCR beta chain was obtained from a study of low-dose radiotherapy and immunotherapy resistance in tumors. Study in general: Intravenous nivolumab 240 mg every two weeks plus ipilimumab 1 mg/kg every six weeks was given to patients. Participants were given intravenous cyclophosphamide 200 mg/m2 every two weeks, one day before radiation and immunotherapy.

In this sample, this clonotype turned up many times. TRAV- and TRBV-specific primers, spanning alpha and beta chains, primed first-strand cDNA. Both a constant-region primer and a V-primer adapter served to amplify TCRs across roughly 20 PCR cycles. Through in vitro transcription, the mRNA that had been isolated was amplified. One entry per CDR3 protein results from TCRdb running MiXCR on the reads. The sample includes 95,000 to 100,000 distinct CDR3 sequences, more than 20% seen only once; the top ten take about 4%. The time point is: after trial treatment. Treatment specified: LDRT plus nivolumab, ipilimumab, low-dose cyclophosphamide and aspirin (RACIN trial). As their treatment, donors received nivolumab, ipilimumab, aspirin, low-dose cyclophosphamide and low-dose radiotherapy. The sample in question was PBMCs, obtained after low-dose radiotherapy plus immunotherapy. The origin of this receptor is a male donor with prostate cancer.

The CDR3 is CASSEGTGNQPQHF. CDR3 DNA sequence: TGTGCCAGCAGTGAAGGAACAGGCAATCAGCCCCAGCATTTT. This chain links TRBV6-1 with TRBJ1-5; D is uncertain. V lost 1 base and J 2 bases, leaving 6 bases between the germline ends. CDR3 length equals 14 residues. CDR1 is MNHNS, CDR2 SASEGT, per germline.